This TCR beta chain was obtained from a study of T cells in Graves' hyperthyroidism and ophthalmopathy. RNA transcripts provided the source from which TCR beta CDR3 regions were amplified. RT-PCR in the first round (using the HTBI primer set) targeted the TCR CDR3. A single record per CDR3 protein comes from TCRdb applying MiXCR to the multiplex PCR reads. Among approximately 520,000 distinct CDR3 sequences, about a fifth were seen once, and the ten largest hold around a quarter. Patients were excluded because of uncontrolled infection, other autoimmune disease, pregnancy or lactation. The CDR3 contains 17 residues. CDR1 PRHDT and CDR2 FYEKMQ come from the germline V gene (reference sequence). The trim removed 5 bases at V and 6 bases at J, leaving 16 bases unmatched.

This receptor was obtained from a young man with Graves' hyperthyroidism. The chain carries TRBV13 and TRBJ2-7, with 10 bases identical to TRBD2. What was sequenced was blood. The CDR3 loop is CASSLSRDGTSDCEQYF. The CDR3 DNA follows: TGTGCCAGCAGCCTCAGCAGGGACGGGACTAGCGACTGCGAGCAGTACTTC.